Listed below are T cell receptor beta chains from one sample, sequenced in a study of blood T cell repertoires in COVID-19. The assay was immunoSEQ multiplex PCR, and TCRdb's table has in-frame clones only and misses some. The sample holds around 150,000 clones; 75% to 90% are singletons and the top ten take roughly 3%. Material: peripheral blood. These TCRs come from a woman in her sixties or seventies with active COVID-19. The conserved cysteine and the conserved F or W are not part of the CDR3 here. Fields, in order: V gene, CDR3 protein.

V: TRBV14; CDR3: ASSQDQALIWNEQF
V: TRBV6-2/TRBV6-3; CDR3: ASSYIPTSPAPRGLSEQF
V: TRBV19; CDR3: ASSMLGQGLNEQY
V: TRBV5-1; CDR3: ASSLAVQNTEAF
V: TRBV5-5; CDR3: ASSLDGGGNYEQY
V: TRBV6-5; CDR3: ASFPRGPGYGYT
V: TRBV27; CDR3: ASSLNRAVGGYT
V: TRBV6-5; CDR3: ASSYVGEAYNEQF
V: TRBV7-3; CDR3: ASQKGQGSGELF
V: TRBV30; CDR3: AWKEDGIRNGYT
V: TRBV20-1; CDR3: SGTSEHEQY
V: TRBV30; CDR3: AWSRGLAGAIGELF
V: TRBV19; CDR3: ASTSHVAEAF
V: TRBV15; CDR3: ATSRSGFRVNTEAF
V: TRBV7-7; CDR3: ASSLGLTNTGELF
V: TRBV7-8; CDR3: ASSLGPRETQY
V: TRBV10-2; CDR3: ASSLLAGGGDTQY
V: TRBV11-2; CDR3: ASSPRDRGPNSPLH
V: TRBV9; CDR3: ASSTALVVSGYNEQF
V: TRBV7-9; CDR3: ASSLGGTLKGTEAF
V: TRBV27; CDR3: ASSFASLGAGELF
V: TRBV15; CDR3: ATSRDMSGGRDEQY
V: TRBV6-2/TRBV6-3; CDR3: ASSYQAGGFGETQY
V: TRBV6-2/TRBV6-3; CDR3: ASSYTGLKYNEQF
V: TRBV5-1; CDR3: ASSAGGNTEAF
V: TRBV5-1; CDR3: ASRLASGSYEQY
V: TRBV5-1; CDR3: ASSIYQGYEQY
V: TRBV9; CDR3: ASSVGGLAYEQY
V: TRBV7-3; CDR3: ASMGRGNTEAF
V: TRBV5-1; CDR3: ASSLWREIDEQY
V: TRBV6-5; CDR3: ASKDRGLSEAF
V: TRBV5-6; CDR3: ASSWKGAFSYEQF
V: TRBV28; CDR3: ASSPPPTGEQY
V: TRBV10-3; CDR3: AISESPTGAPLH
V: TRBV7-2; CDR3: ASSLDRDHEQF
V: TRBV6-5; CDR3: ASSLEFGYEQY
V: TRBV28; CDR3: ASSPPGPHSPLH
V: TRBV11-2; CDR3: ASRPGLGIDTQY
V: TRBV9; CDR3: ASSVGTGGTSEQF
V: TRBV28; CDR3: ASSLTGLAGDGNEQF
V: TRBV28; CDR3: ASARQPPYEQY
V: TRBV6-5; CDR3: ASSYSTTPGRTQY
V: TRBV3-1/TRBV3-2; CDR3: ASSHPKGLAGPRSYNEQF
V: TRBV29-1; CDR3: SVEVTGSNIQY
V: TRBV4-2; CDR3: ASSQDLRDEQF
V: TRBV5-5; CDR3: ASSREWGADTQY
V: TRBV30; CDR3: AWSSPTYGSYNEQF
V: TRBV4-3; CDR3: ASSQASGVNEQF
V: TRBV11-2; CDR3: ASSPTGLKTDTQY
V: TRBV7-9; CDR3: ASSLGQGSNEKLF
V: TRBV6-5; CDR3: ASSNRDRESDTQY
V: TRBV28; CDR3: ASSYNWEVETQY
V: TRBV29-1; CDR3: SVERPPSGTQY